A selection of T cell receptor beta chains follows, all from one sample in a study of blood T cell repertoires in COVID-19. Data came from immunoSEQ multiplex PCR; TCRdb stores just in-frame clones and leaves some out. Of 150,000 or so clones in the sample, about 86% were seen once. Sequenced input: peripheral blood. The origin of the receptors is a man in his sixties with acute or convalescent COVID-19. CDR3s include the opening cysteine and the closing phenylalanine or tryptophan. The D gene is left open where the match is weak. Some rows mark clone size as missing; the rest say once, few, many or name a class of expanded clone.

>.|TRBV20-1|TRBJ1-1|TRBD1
TGCAGTGCTAGTGGGGTGATGGGACAGCCTAAAGCTTTCTTT
CSASGVMGQPKAFF
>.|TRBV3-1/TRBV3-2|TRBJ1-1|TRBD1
TGTGCCAGCAGCCGCTTACAGGGGGCCACTGAAGCTTTCTTT
CASSRLQGATEAFF
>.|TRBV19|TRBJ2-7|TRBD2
TGTGCCAGTAGTATAGCGAGCGGGAGGCTCTACGAGCAGTACTTC
CASSIASGRLYEQYF
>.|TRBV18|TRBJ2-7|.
TGTGCCAGCTCAGGGGACATCGTCTACGAGCAGTACTTC
CASSGDIVYEQYF
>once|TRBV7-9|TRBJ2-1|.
TGTGCCAGCAGCCCCGTACTATCCCAGGGATCCTACAATGAGCAGTTCTTC
CASSPVLSQGSYNEQFF
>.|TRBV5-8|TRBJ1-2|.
TGTGCCAGCAGCCATCGACAGAATCCTGGCTACACCTTC
CASSHRQNPGYTF
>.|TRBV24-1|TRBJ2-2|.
TGTGCCACCAGTCGTGCCGGGAACACCGGGGAGCTGTTTTTT
CATSRAGNTGELFF
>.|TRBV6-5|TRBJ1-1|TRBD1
TGTGCCAGCAACGGACAGGGGGCGAACACTGAAGCTTTCTTT
CASNGQGANTEAFF
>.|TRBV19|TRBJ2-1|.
TGTGCCAGTAGCGGGAGCTCCTACAATGAGCAGTTCTTC
CASSGSSYNEQFF
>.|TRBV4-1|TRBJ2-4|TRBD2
TGCGCCAGCAGCCAAGGACTAGCGGGAGGGTCCAAAAACATTCAGTACTTC
CASSQGLAGGSKNIQYF
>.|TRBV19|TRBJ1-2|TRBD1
TGTGCCAGTACCCCCGGATCGGGGCAGGGGGCATTGGGCTACACCTTC
CASTPGSGQGALGYTF
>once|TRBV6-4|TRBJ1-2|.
TGTGCCAGCAGGCCACGCTGGGGGGGGAACTATGGCTACACCTTC
CASRPRWGGNYGYTF
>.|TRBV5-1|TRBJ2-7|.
TGCGCCAGCAGCTTGGACGGACAGCCCTACGAGCAGTACTTC
CASSLDGQPYEQYF
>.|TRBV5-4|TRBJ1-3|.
TGTGCCAGCACCTTCAACCCCCCTGGCCAGGGTCTATCAGGAAACACCATATATTTT
CASTFNPPGQGLSGNTIYF
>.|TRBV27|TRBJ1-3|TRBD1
TGTGCCAGCAGTCCCAGGGGGCGAGGAAACACCATATATTTT
CASSPRGRGNTIYF
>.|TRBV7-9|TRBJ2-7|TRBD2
TGTGCCAGCAGCTTTAATTTGGGGCTAGCGGAAATCTACGAGCAGTACTTC
CASSFNLGLAEIYEQYF
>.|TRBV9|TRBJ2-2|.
TGTGCCAGCAGCGCCCCCCCCCTGAACACCGGGGAGCTGTTTTTT
CASSAPPLNTGELFF
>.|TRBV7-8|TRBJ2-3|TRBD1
TGTGCCAGCAGCCCATCGACAGGGCTTACTAGCACAGATACGCAGTATTTT
CASSPSTGLTSTDTQYF
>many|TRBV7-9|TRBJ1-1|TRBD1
TGTGCCAGCAGTCCACTTTGGACAGGAATCAAGAACACTGAAGCTTTCTTT
CASSPLWTGIKNTEAFF
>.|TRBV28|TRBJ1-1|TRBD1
TGTGCCAGCAGTTTAGGTGGCTCCATGGGACAGGGGAGAACTGAAGCTTTCTTT
CASSLGGSMGQGRTEAFF
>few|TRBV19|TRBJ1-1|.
TGTGCCAGTAGTATAAGGGCCAGGGACACTGAAGCTTTCTTT
CASSIRARDTEAFF
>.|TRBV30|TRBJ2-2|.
TGTGCCTGGCGTAGGGGGGGCGGAGAGACCGGGGAGCTGTTTTTT
CAWRRGGGETGELFF
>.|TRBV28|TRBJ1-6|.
TGTGCCAGCGGGGCGCTCTATAATTCACCCCTCCACTTT
CASGALYNSPLHF
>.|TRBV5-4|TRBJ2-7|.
TGTGCCAGCAGCTTTTTGAGCGAGCAGTACTTC
CASSFLSEQYF
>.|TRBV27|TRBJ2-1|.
TGTGCCAGCAGTTTATCGGGCACTAGCTCCTACAATGAGCAGTTCTTC
CASSLSGTSSYNEQFF
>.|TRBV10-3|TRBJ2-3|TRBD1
TGTGCCATCAGTGCAGGGGGCGCGGAAGATACGCAGTATTTT
CAISAGGAEDTQYF
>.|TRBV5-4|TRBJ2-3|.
TGTGCCAGCAGCCCCCAGCCCCAGAGGGCAGATACGCAGTATTTT
CASSPQPQRADTQYF
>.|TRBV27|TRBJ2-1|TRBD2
TGTGCCAGCAGTCCCCTGGGAGGAGCGGGAGGGCGCGAACAGTTCTTC
CASSPLGGAGGREQFF
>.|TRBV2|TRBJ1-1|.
TGTGCCAGGAGGGGGTCAACGAACACTGAAGCTTTCTTT
CARRGSTNTEAFF
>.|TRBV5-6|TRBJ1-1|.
TGTGCCAGCAGCTTGGGGGCAACCAACACTGAAGCTTTCTTT
CASSLGATNTEAFF
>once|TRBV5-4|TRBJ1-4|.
TGTGCCAGCAGTTCGGGGGGCAGTGAAAAACTGTTTTTT
CASSSGGSEKLFF
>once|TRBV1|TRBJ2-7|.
TGCACCAGCAGCCAAGATCAGCGACTAGCGGATTCCTACGAGCAGTACTTC
CTSSQDQRLADSYEQYF
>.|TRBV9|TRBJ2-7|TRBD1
TGTGCCAGCAGTGCAGGGGGCCGCTACGAGCAGTACTTC
CASSAGGRYEQYF
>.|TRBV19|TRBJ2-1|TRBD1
TGTGCCAGTAGTCCAGGGGGCGGCCTAAACAATGAGCAGTTCTTC
CASSPGGGLNNEQFF
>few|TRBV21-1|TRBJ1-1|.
TGTGCCAGCAGCAGAGCCCGGGGATGGGCTTTCTTT
CASSRARGWAFF
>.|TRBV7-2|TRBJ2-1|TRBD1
TGTGCCAGCAGCCATGGGACAGTTGCTAAGCAGTTCTTC
CASSHGTVAKQFF
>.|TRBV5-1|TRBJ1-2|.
TGCGCCAGCAGCTTGGAGGTGGGCCAATCTAACTATGGCTACACCTTC
CASSLEVGQSNYGYTF
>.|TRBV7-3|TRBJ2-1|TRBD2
TGTGCCAGCAGCTTATCCGACGGACGACTAGCGGGAGGTGGGGCTTACAATGAGCAGTTCTTC
CASSLSDGRLAGGGAYNEQFF
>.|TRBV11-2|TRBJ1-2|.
TGTGCCAGCAGCTTAGGTCTAGGGGATGGCTACACCTTC
CASSLGLGDGYTF
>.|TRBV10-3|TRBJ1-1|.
TGTGCCATCAGTGAGTCCCGGGAGAAGGCTTTCTTT
CAISESREKAFF
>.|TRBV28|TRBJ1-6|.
TGTGCCAGCAGCCCCAATAGAAATTCACCCCTCCACTTT
CASSPNRNSPLHF
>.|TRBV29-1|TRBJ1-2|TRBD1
TGCAGCGCCATGGACAGGGCCTATGGCTACACCTTC
CSAMDRAYGYTF
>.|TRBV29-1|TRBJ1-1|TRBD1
TGCAGCGGCCGACAGGGGGCAAAGAGCACTGAAGCTTTCTTT
CSGRQGAKSTEAFF
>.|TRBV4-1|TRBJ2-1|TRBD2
TGCGCCAGCAGCCAATCCGGGACTAGCGGTTACAATGAGCAGTTCTTC
CASSQSGTSGYNEQFF
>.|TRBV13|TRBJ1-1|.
TGTGCCAGCAGCTTAGGGCGGTCGAACACTGAAGCTTTCTTT
CASSLGRSNTEAFF
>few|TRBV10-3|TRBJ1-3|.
TGTGCCACCACAGAAACGAGCTCTGGAAACACCATATATTTT
CATTETSSGNTIYF
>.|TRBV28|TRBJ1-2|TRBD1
TGTGCCAGCAGTTTATTAGTGGGACAGGGTCGTGGCTACACCTTC
CASSLLVGQGRGYTF
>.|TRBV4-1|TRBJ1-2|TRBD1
TGCGCCAGCAGCCAACGGGACAGGGGGCGGGATGGCTACACCTTC
CASSQRDRGRDGYTF
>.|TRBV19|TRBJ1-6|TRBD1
TGTGCCAGTTCCGGGACAGGGTTTCTTGATTCACCCCTCCACTTT
CASSGTGFLDSPLHF
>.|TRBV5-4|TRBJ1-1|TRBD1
TGTGCCAGCATCAAGACAGGGGGTTTAAACACTGAAGCTTTCTTT
CASIKTGGLNTEAFF
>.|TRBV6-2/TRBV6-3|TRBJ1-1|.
TGTGCCAGCAGTTACTCGGGGGGAACTGAAGCTTTCTTT
CASSYSGGTEAFF
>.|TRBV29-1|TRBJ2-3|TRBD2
TGCAGCGCTTCGGTTAGCGGGAGGGCCGCAGATACGCAGTATTTT
CSASVSGRAADTQYF
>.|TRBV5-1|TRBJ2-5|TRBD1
TGCGCCAGCAGCTCCTACAGGGGAGAGACCCAGTACTTC
CASSSYRGETQYF
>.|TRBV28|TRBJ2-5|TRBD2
TGTGCCAGCAGTTTACGGACTAGCGGCCAAGAGACCCAGTACTTC
CASSLRTSGQETQYF
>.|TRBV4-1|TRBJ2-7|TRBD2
TGCGCCAGCAGCCAGAACTTAGCGGGAGGGCGGTACGAGCAGTACTTC
CASSQNLAGGRYEQYF
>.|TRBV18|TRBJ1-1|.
TGTGCCAGCTCACCGGGGTCGACAGTGAACACTGAAGCTTTCTTT
CASSPGSTVNTEAFF
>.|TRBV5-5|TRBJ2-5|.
TGTGCCAGCAGCTTGAGGCAGGGCCTGCAAGAGACCCAGTACTTC
CASSLRQGLQETQYF
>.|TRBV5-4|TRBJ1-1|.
TGTGCCAGCAGCTCAGTGGGAGGGAGCACTGAAGCTTTCTTT
CASSSVGGSTEAFF
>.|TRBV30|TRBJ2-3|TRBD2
TGTGCCTGGAACGGACTAGCGGGAGGAAGCACAGATACGCAGTATTTT
CAWNGLAGGSTDTQYF